This passage covers 22 T cell receptor beta chains from one sample sequenced in a study of T cells in Graves' hyperthyroidism and ophthalmopathy. Regions amplified from RNA transcripts were the TCR beta CDR3 regions. The TCR CDR3 was amplified in a first-round RT-PCR using the HTBI primer set. TCRdb ran MiXCR on the multiplex PCR reads and lists one entry per CDR3 protein. In the table there are 530,000 or so distinct CDR3 sequences, roughly 25% of which are singletons. The sample was blood. These receptors were collected from a woman in her 30s with Graves' ophthalmopathy.

This chain uses TRBV7-8 with TRBJ1-2, with TRBD1 identical over 12 bases. This CDR3 comprises 17 residues. Germline CDR1 and CDR2: SGHVS and FQNEAQ. V lost 5 bases and J lost 2; bases outside the gene matches: 9. CDR3 coding DNA: TGTGCCAGCAGCCTAAACCCCGGGACAGGGGGCAACTATGGCTACACCTTC. Protein product: CASSLNPGTGGNYGYTF. Filled out from reference TRBV7-8 and TRBJ1-2, the complete variable domain reads GAGVSQSPRYKVAKRGQDVALRCDPISGHVSLFWYQQALGQGPEFLTYFQNEAQLDKSGLPSDRFFAERPEGSVSTLKIQRTQQEDSAVYLCASSLNPGTGGNYGYTFGSGTRLTVV.

This clonotype showed up many times. The chain links TRBV28 to TRBJ2-7, with TRBD1 identical over 9 bases. The CDR3 loop spans 15 amino acids. Germline-derived CDR1 and CDR2 are MDHEN and SYDVKM. J lost 6 bases, V lost 5 bases, and 11 bases had no gene match. CDR3 bases: TGTGCCAGCAGTACCACCGGGACAGGGAGAGGCGAGCAGTACTTC. It translates to CASSTTGTGRGEQYF.

The chain uses TRBV12-3 or TRBV12-4 and TRBJ1-2, with D perhaps TRBD1 (5 bases). The ends were cut back, 2 bases at V and 12 bases at J, with 10 bases in the middle. The CDR3 is made up of 11 amino acids. The CDR3 DNA follows: TGTGCCAGCAGTTTATCCGGCAGGGACACCTTC. It yields the protein CASSLSGRDTF.

This clonotype was found a few times. A read error may be the cause here, since a much bigger clone is one base away. The genes are TRBV30 and TRBJ1-2; D not certain. The germline V gene has CDR1 GTSNPN and CDR2 SVGIG (reference sequence). The CDR3 contains 12 residues. The CDR3 nucleotides are TGTACCTGGAGTGTCCTAACCTATGGCTACACCTTC. It codes for CTWSVLTYGYTF.

V is TRBV27 and J is TRBJ2-5; possibly TRBD2 for D (9 bases). Per germline, CDR1 MNHEY and CDR2 SMNVEV (reference sequence). CDR3 length equals 17 residues. The V end was cut by 11 bases, the J end by 1 base, with 26 bases between. CDR3 coding DNA: TGTGCCGTGTCAGGGGGCGCGGGGGGGGACCTCCAAGAGACCCAGTACTTC. This sequence encodes CAVSGGAGGDLQETQYF.

This clonotype was detected many times. CDR3 protein: CSVEDRQDHYGYTF. The CDR3 bases are TGCAGCGTTGAAGATCGCCAGGACCACTATGGCTACACCTTC. The gene calls are TRBV29-1 and TRBJ1-2, with unresolved D. This CDR3 has 14 amino acids. Trimming removed 0 bases from V and 3 bases from J, with 11 bases in between. In germline, CDR1 is SQVTM, CDR2 ANQGSEA.

In its sample, this clonotype was seen many times. J is TRBJ1-5 and V is TRBV12-3 or TRBV12-4; D call uncertain. V was shortened by 5 bases and J by 3 bases, with 8 bases between the two germline ends. This CDR3 contains 13 residues. The CDR3 spells CASSDGANQPQHF. CDR3 nucleotides: TGTGCCAGCAGTGACGGCGCCAATCAGCCCCAGCATTTT.

This clonotype was observed a single time. This rearrangement joins TRBV20-1 to TRBJ2-5, with D possibly TRBD2 on 6 matching bases. CDR3 size: 18 residues. Germline loops: CDR1 DFQATT, CDR2 SNEGSKA (reference sequence). V was trimmed by 3 bases and J by 5 bases, leaving 28 bases between them. CDR3: CSARILLAPSGSGETQYF. The CDR3 nucleotides are TGCAGTGCTAGGATTTTACTAGCCCCGTCAGGGTCGGGGGAGACCCAGTACTTC.

This clonotype was counted a few times. V gene TRBV6-1 combines with J gene TRBJ1-5, with TRBD1 matching 9 bases. The CDR3 loop spans 15 amino acids. V shed 3 bases and J 5 bases; nucleotides not matched to a gene: 5. Per the germline V gene, CDR1 is MNHNS and CDR2 is SASEGT. The CDR3 DNA reads TGTGCCAGCAGTGATACAGGGGGCGGGTATCAGCCCCAGCATTTT. Protein product: CASSDTGGGYQPQHF.

The rearrangement joins TRBV24-1 to TRBJ1-2, with 8 nucleotides matching TRBD1. J was trimmed by 8 bases and V by 6 bases; bases with no gene match: 16. Germline V gene data show CDR1 as KGHDR and CDR2 as SFDVKD. The CDR3 extends over 16 amino acids. CDR3 DNA: TGTGCCACCAGTCAATACCCGGACAGGGACTACTGCGGCTACACCTTC. As protein: CATSQYPDRDYCGYTF.

This clonotype was seen ten or more times. The CDR3 coding sequence is TGTGCCAGCAGTTACGGGGGGCACAGGGGAGACACCGGGGAGCTGTTTTTT. Amino acids: CASSYGGHRGDTGELFF. V and J are TRBV6-2 or TRBV6-3 and TRBJ2-2; TRBD1 is a possible D gene (7 bases). V dropped 2 bases and J dropped 3 bases, with 16 bases sitting between them. Germline V CDR1 and CDR2: MNHEY, SVGEGT. The CDR3 length is 17 residues.

The table lists this clonotype with many counts. The V gene is TRBV30, the J gene TRBJ1-1; D gene ambiguous. This CDR3 is built from 13 residues. V lost 6 bases and J 1 base, leaving 12 bases between the germline ends. The germline V gene has CDR1 GTSNPN and CDR2 SVGIG (reference sequence). The CDR3 coding sequence is TGTGCCTGTCGACGCGGGCAGAACACTGAAGCTTTCTTT. Its translation: CACRRGQNTEAFF.

The chain has TRBV7-2 and TRBJ1-5; 7 nucleotides match TRBD1. CDR1 and CDR2 (germline): SGHTA, FQGNSA. V was clipped by 4 bases and J by 6 bases; unmatched bases: 9. There are 15 residues in the CDR3. CDR3 in DNA: TGTGCCAGCAGCTACAATACAGGGGTGGTTCAGCCCCAGCATTTT. It translates to CASSYNTGVVQPQHF.

This clonotype was seen a handful of times. This chain links TRBV20-1 with TRBJ2-7, with D perhaps being TRBD1 or TRBD2 (6 bases each). The length of the CDR3 is 14 residues. The V end lost 3 bases, the J end lost 2 bases, and 14 bases lay between the germline ends. CDR1 and CDR2 from the germline V gene are DFQATT and SNEGSKA (reference sequence). This CDR3 reads CSARWVGGAYEQYF. The CDR3 DNA sequence: TGCAGTGCTAGGTGGGTCGGGGGCGCCTACGAGCAGTACTTC.

The chain has TRBV6-2 or TRBV6-3 and TRBJ1-1; D unclear. CDR3 size: 13 residues. Trimming removed 7 bases at V and 6 bases at J, with 15 bases between. The germline CDR1 and CDR2 sequences are MNHEY and SVGEGT. DNA for the CDR3: TGTGCCAGCACCAGGACCCCAGTTGCTGAAGCTTTCTTT. It yields the protein CASTRTPVAEAFF.

This clonotype was found many times. The chain links TRBV28 to TRBJ2-5, with D perhaps TRBD1 (7 bases). Germline CDR1 and CDR2: MDHEN and SYDVKM. The CDR3 length is 14 residues. The ends were cut back, 3 bases at V and 5 bases at J, with 13 bases in the middle. The CDR3 DNA reads TGTGCCAGCAGTTTTCGGAGGGGGCGGGAGACCCAGTACTTC. Its translation is CASSFRRGRETQYF.

Many counts were recorded for this clonotype. DNA of the CDR3: TGTGCCAGCAGTCCCCGACAGATACTCTCTGGAAACACCATATATTTT. It translates to CASSPRQILSGNTIYF. The chain employs TRBV12-3 or TRBV12-4 and TRBJ1-3; a weak D match, TRBD1 (5 bases). The CDR3 is 16 residues long. Trimming pared 5 bases from V and 0 bases from J, leaving 14 bases between.

This rearrangement joins TRBV19 to TRBJ2-7; TRBD1 aligns across 12 bases. The J segment lost 4 bases and the V segment lost 2 bases, leaving 3 bases of the junction unmatched. The length of the CDR3 is 15 residues. Looked up from germline, CDR1 is LNHDA and CDR2 is SQIVND (reference sequence). The CDR3 DNA reads TGTGCCAGTAGTATACCGGGACAGGGGGCTTACGAGCAGTACTTC. This encodes CASSIPGQGAYEQYF.

In this sample, this clonotype turned up many times. This sequence joins TRBV6-2 or TRBV6-3 and TRBJ1-1, with a weak D call TRBD1 (5 bases). This CDR3 region has 14 residues. V was clipped by 8 bases and J by 4 bases, with 17 bases between them. Germline V gene data show CDR1 as MNHEY and CDR2 as SVGEGT. CDR3 region: CASAERWGGTEAFF. For the CDR3, the DNA is TGTGCCAGCGCCGAACGGTGGGGGGGCACTGAAGCTTTCTTT.

This chain links TRBV4-1 with TRBJ1-1; no firm D call. Trimming pared 6 bases from V and 3 bases from J, leaving 17 bases between. Per the germline V gene, CDR1 is MGHRA and CDR2 is YSYEKL. The CDR3 has 15 amino acids. The CDR3 nucleotides are TGCGCCAGCAGGGAGCAAAGGGCGGGAGACACTGAAGCTTTCTTT. Amino acids: CASREQRAGDTEAFF.

To note about this clonotype: The CDR3 ends on some other residue instead of the conserved phenylalanine or tryptophan, so this is likely a read error. The chain links TRBV12-3 or TRBV12-4 to TRBJ1-2; possible D gene TRBD1, 5 bases. V lost 6 bases and J 8 bases, leaving 13 bases between the germline ends. The CDR3 runs 12 residues. This CDR3 reads CASSDRRGGYTY. CDR3 bases: TGTGCCAGCAGCGACAGAAGGGGCGGCTACACCTAC.

The chain employs TRBV28 and TRBJ1-5; the match to TRBD1 covers 9 bases. The V gene end was trimmed by 5 bases and the J gene end by 6 bases; junction bases not matched to a gene: 11. Germline V gene sequence: CDR1 MDHEN, CDR2 SYDVKM. This CDR3 is 16 amino acids long. Written as DNA, the CDR3 is TGTGCCAGCAGTCACCGACAGGGGGGTATGGCTCAGCCCCAGCATTTT. This gives the protein CASSHRQGGMAQPQHF.